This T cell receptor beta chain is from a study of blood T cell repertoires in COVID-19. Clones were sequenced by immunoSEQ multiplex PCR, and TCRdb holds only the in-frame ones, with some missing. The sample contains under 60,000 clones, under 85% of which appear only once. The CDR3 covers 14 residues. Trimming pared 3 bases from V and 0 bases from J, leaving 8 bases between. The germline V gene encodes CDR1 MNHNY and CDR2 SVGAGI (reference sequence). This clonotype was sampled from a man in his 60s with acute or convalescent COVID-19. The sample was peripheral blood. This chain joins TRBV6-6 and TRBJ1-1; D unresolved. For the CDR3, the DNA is TGTGCCAGCAGTTATCGGGTTATGAACACTGAAGCTTTCTTT. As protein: CASSYRVMNTEAFF.